This TCR beta chain was observed in a study of Ad26.COV2.S vaccination and SARS-CoV-2 variants. Background on the study: Sample donor was a member of the COV1001 Ad26.COV2.S trial arm. Study results and limitations: The authors reported substantial breadth in spike-specific CD8+ and CD4+ T cell responses after vaccination.

CDR3 length: 14 amino acids. Germline CDR1 and CDR2: SGHVS and FQNEAQ. The V gene lost 2 bases and the J gene lost 9 bases, with 11 bases spanning the gap. Clones were read by immunoSEQ multiplex PCR, and TCRdb kept only the in-frame ones, dropping some. The table includes fewer than 400,000 clones, approximately 86% detected once. Notes on this clone: Its specificity is not known.

Treatment indicated: roughly 18 received Ad26.COV2.S at low or high dose, single or two shots; roughly 5 received placebo; per-sample allocation not given. Specimen acquisition occurred on day 63 following the initial vaccine or placebo injection. The sequencing here drew on peripheral blood, taken in a trial of Ad26.COV2.S vaccine versus placebo. This rearrangement joins TRBV7-8 to TRBJ1-6; possible D gene TRBD1, 6 bases. This TCR derives from a person between 18 and 65 years old who received the Ad26.COV2.S COVID-19 vaccine or a placebo. CDR3 region: CASSLNRVGSPLHF. Written as DNA, the CDR3 is TGTGCCAGCAGCTTAAACAGGGTGGGTTCACCCCTCCACTTT.